These 28 T cell receptor beta chains share one sample of origin, sequenced in a study of cytomegalovirus exposure and HLA in healthy donors. PCR employed 60 Vbeta and 13 Jbeta primers. Repertoires were generated with immunoSEQ multiplex PCR, while TCRdb's copy carries only in-frame clones and drops some. The sample has some 160,000 clones, 65% to 85% seen once. Sequencing was performed on PBMCs. These receptors came from a woman aged 40 to 55 in good health and CMV-seropositive.

This chain links TRBV27 with TRBJ2-2; 10 bases are shared with TRBD2. The J segment lost 5 bases and the V segment lost 4 bases, leaving 7 bases of the junction unmatched. This CDR3 contains 16 residues. Germline values: CDR1 MNHEY, CDR2 SMNVEV (reference sequence). This chain's CDR3 is CASSSPGTSVTGELFF. As DNA, the CDR3 is TGTGCCAGCAGTTCTCCCGGGACTAGCGTGACCGGGGAGCTGTTTTTT.

The chain employs TRBV6-1 and TRBJ1-2; TRBD1 might be the D (6 bases). Germline-derived CDR1 and CDR2 are MNHNS and SASEGT. With 6 bases removed from V and 2 bases from J, the gap between germline ends came to 10 bases. The CDR3 spans 13 residues. The CDR3 reads CASRYGQNYGYTF. The CDR3 DNA reads TGTGCCAGCAGGTATGGACAGAACTATGGCTACACCTTC.

The genes are TRBV4-3 and TRBJ2-1; D unresolved. CDR1 LGHNA and CDR2 YSLEER come from the germline V gene. Trimming shortened V by 1 base and J by 0 bases, and 10 bases separated the two germline ends. The CDR3 is made up of 16 amino acids. CDR3 DNA sequence: TGCGCCAGCAGCCAAGCACTCTATGACTCCTACAATGAGCAGTTCTTC. This encodes CASSQALYDSYNEQFF.

The genes are TRBV7-2 and TRBJ1-1; TRBD1 matches at 9 bases. J gave up 6 bases and V 1 base, and 9 bases lay outside the gene matches. CDR1 and CDR2 (germline): SGHTA, FQGNSA. The CDR3 has 16 residues. CDR3 sequence (DNA): TGTGCCAGCAGCTTAGGGACAGGGGACCCTTACGCTGAAGCTTTCTTT. Amino acid sequence: CASSLGTGDPYAEAFF.

This rearrangement joins TRBV7-9 to TRBJ2-5; TRBD1 agrees at 7 bases. This CDR3 has 16 amino acids. With V trimmed by 5 bases and J by 6 bases, 15 bases remained unmatched. Looked up from germline, CDR1 is SEHNR and CDR2 is FQNEAQ (reference sequence). As DNA, the CDR3 is TGTGCCAGCAGCCCCTCACAGGGGCCGACCGTGAAGACCCAGTACTTC. Residues: CASSPSQGPTVKTQYF.

This clone was recorded a few times. The chain has TRBV1 and TRBJ2-3; TRBD2 is the table's D call and was not checked against the DNA. TRBV1 constitutes a pseudogene. CDR3 length equals 14 residues. This CDR3 is CTSRAGGPPDTQYF. The CDR3 region has the DNA TGCACCAGCAGGGCGGGGGGTCCCCCAGATACGCAGTATTTT.

V usage is TRBV13 and J usage is TRBJ2-3; 9 nucleotides agree with TRBD1. The CDR3 consists of 16 residues. Trimming at V came to 5 bases and at J to 5 bases, leaving 11 bases not matched to a gene. The germline gives CDR1 PRHDT, CDR2 FYEKMQ (reference sequence). CDR3 in DNA: TGTGCCAGCAGCCTGACGGGACAGGGAACCGTAGATACGCAGTATTTT. This gives the protein CASSLTGQGTVDTQYF.

The rearrangement uses TRBV30 and TRBJ1-1; possibly TRBD1 for D (5 bases). The CDR3 is 12 residues long. Germline assignment: CDR1 GTSNPN and CDR2 SVGIG (reference sequence). Deletions cut 6 bases from V and 5 bases from J, with 13 bases between. The CDR3 spells CACGRDGTEAFF. The CDR3 DNA is TGTGCCTGTGGCAGGGATGGGACTGAAGCTTTCTTT.

The chain carries TRBV7-9 and TRBJ1-3, with 12 bases matching TRBD1. The CDR3 sequence is 16 residues long. Germline CDR1 is SEHNR and CDR2 is FQNEAQ (reference sequence). V shed 7 bases and J 6 bases; nucleotides not matched to a gene: 10. CDR3 in amino acids: CASTLGDRGRVNTIYF. The DNA of the CDR3 is TGTGCCAGCACCCTAGGGGACAGGGGGCGCGTAAACACCATATATTTT.

This clone was found once. This chain connects TRBV18 to TRBJ1-2, with D unresolved. Trimming took off 6 bases at V and 0 bases at J, with 11 bases between the two ends. The CDR3 is 14 amino acids. Per the germline V gene, CDR1 is KGHSH and CDR2 is LQKENI. The CDR3 sequence: CASSLGPANYGYTF. The CDR3 nucleotides read TGTGCCAGCTCTCTGGGCCCAGCTAACTATGGCTACACCTTC.

The chain recombines TRBV5-1 with TRBJ1-4, with 10 positions matching TRBD1. The CDR3 spans 15 residues. In germline, CDR1 is SGHRS, CDR2 YFSETQ. V dropped 4 bases and J dropped 8; count of bases not matched to a gene: 8. The CDR3, as DNA: TGCGCCAGCAGCCCGGGGGACAGGGGAGACGAAAAACTGTTTTTT. Its translation is CASSPGDRGDEKLFF.

The chain has TRBV2 and TRBJ2-1; a possible D gene is TRBD2 (5 bases). Per germline, CDR1 SNHLY and CDR2 FYNNEI. The CDR3 covers 11 residues. The ends were cut back, 8 bases at V and 9 bases at J, with 11 bases in the middle. CDR3 nucleotide sequence: TGTGCCAGCTCAGCGAGCGGTGAGCAGTTCTTC. Translation gives CASSASGEQFF.

The rearrangement links TRBV7-9 to TRBJ2-7; 7 bases fit TRBD1. V shed 5 bases and J 12 bases; nucleotides not matched to a gene: 10. Germline V gene lookup returns CDR1 SEHNR and CDR2 FQNEAQ (reference sequence). The CDR3 extends over 12 amino acids. The DNA of the CDR3 is TGTGCCAGCAGCATACGGGACAGCGCTGGGTACTTC. Protein: CASSIRDSAGYF.

This chain connects TRBV7-8 to TRBJ1-6; 12 bases are shared with TRBD1. Germline-derived CDR1 and CDR2 are SGHVS and FQNEAQ. This CDR3 region has 17 residues. V dropped 5 bases and J dropped 10; count of bases not matched to a gene: 12. CDR3 DNA sequence: TGTGCCAGCAGCCTTAGTGGGGGGACAGGGGGCCGGTCACCCCTCCACTTT. The encoded protein is CASSLSGGTGGRSPLHF. Full variable domain (rest looked up from reference TRBV7-8 and TRBJ1-6): GAGVSQSPRYKVAKRGQDVALRCDPISGHVSLFWYQQALGQGPEFLTYFQNEAQLDKSGLPSDRFFAERPEGSVSTLKIQRTQQEDSAVYLCASSLSGGTGGRSPLHFGNGTRLTVT.

The rearrangement joins TRBV6-1 to TRBJ2-7; possibly TRBD2 for D (5 bases). From germline, CDR1 is MNHNS and CDR2 SASEGT. Between the trimmed V and J ends, which lost 7 bases and 5 bases, there was a span of 12 bases. CDR3 length: 12 amino acids. The CDR3 region has the DNA TGTGCCAGCACGGGCGACTACCACGAGCAGTACTTC. Translation gives CASTGDYHEQYF.

The chain couples TRBV28 to TRBJ2-7, with a tentative D call TRBD1 (6 bases). The V end was cut by 6 bases, the J end by 6 bases, with 18 bases between. CDR3 size: 14 residues. The germline gives CDR1 MDHEN, CDR2 SYDVKM. The CDR3 nucleotides read TGTGCCAGCAGGGGGCTTGGGATGGGGGCCGAGCAGTACTTC. Translation: CASRGLGMGAEQYF.

The gene calls are TRBV13 and TRBJ1-1, with 8 bases matching TRBD1. CDR3 size: 21 residues. CDR1 and CDR2 from the germline V gene are PRHDT and FYEKMQ (reference sequence). V lost 5 bases, J lost 0 bases, and 23 bases stayed unmatched. The DNA for the CDR3 is TGTGCCAGCAGCCCAAGCCAGGGGGCTCGCCTCAAGGGGAGCATGAACACTGAAGCTTTCTTT. This sequence encodes CASSPSQGARLKGSMNTEAFF.

The chain carries TRBV5-6 and TRBJ2-7, with D possibly TRBD2 on 5 matching bases. The V gene's germline CDR1 is SGHDT and CDR2 YYEEEE. The CDR3 length is 12 residues. Trimming shortened V by 5 bases and J by 4 bases, and 10 bases separated the two germline ends. The CDR3 here is CASRVGGYEQYF. The CDR3 coding sequence is TGTGCCAGCAGGGTCGGAGGTTACGAGCAGTACTTC.

This clone was counted only a few times. The chain uses TRBV7-9 and TRBJ2-2; 14 bases line up with TRBD2. This CDR3 contains 18 residues. CDR1 is SEHNR and CDR2 is FQNEAQ in the germline V gene (reference sequence). The junction had 9 bases not matched to a gene; V was cut back by 6 bases and J by 3 bases. CDR3 sequence reads: CASRTRLAGGQDTGELFF. The CDR3 DNA follows: TGTGCCAGCAGGACCCGACTAGCGGGGGGGCAGGACACCGGGGAGCTGTTTTTT.

This chain connects TRBV19 to TRBJ1-4; unclear D gene. Trimming removed 5 bases at V and 5 bases at J, with 15 bases between. Germline-derived CDR1 and CDR2 are LNHDA and SQIVND (reference sequence). This CDR3 contains 15 residues. CDR3 region: CASSESSSPNEKLFF. In DNA, the CDR3 is TGTGCCAGTAGTGAAAGTTCCAGTCCCAATGAAAAACTGTTTTTT.

Details on this clone: The junction departs from the called germline gene at one end, perhaps through a read error. The chain carries TRBV7-8 and TRBJ2-1, with a possible D match to TRBD2 (7 bases). Germline assignment: CDR1 SGHVS and CDR2 FQNEAQ. The CDR3 length is 17 residues. As DNA, the CDR3 is TGTGCCAGCAACTTACGGGGGGCGAGCTTTACACAGGATGAGCAGTTCTTC. Protein: CASNLRGASFTQDEQFF.

V gene TRBV30 combines with J gene TRBJ1-4; 8 nucleotides agree with TRBD1. This CDR3 has 16 residues. Germline V CDR1 and CDR2: GTSNPN, SVGIG (reference sequence). Trimming at V came to 1 base and at J to 5 bases, leaving 9 bases not matched to a gene. DNA of the CDR3: TGTGCCTGGAGTGCACTAGGAAGGACAGGGAATGAAAAACTGTTTTTT. Amino acid sequence: CAWSALGRTGNEKLFF.

The chain combines TRBV5-6 with TRBJ2-5; 7 nucleotides line up with TRBD2. Losses at the gene ends were 0 bases for V and 5 bases for J; bases not matched to a gene: 7. Germline V CDR1 and CDR2: SGHDT, YYEEEE. The CDR3 consists of 15 residues. CDR3 sequence: CASSLAGQGGETQYF. CDR3 nucleotide sequence: TGTGCCAGCAGCTTGGCCGGGCAGGGAGGGGAGACCCAGTACTTC.

The CDR3 nucleotides are TGTGCCTCCTCGCCACAAAACTATGGCTACACCTTC. Its translation is CASSPQNYGYTF. V usage is TRBV30 and J usage is TRBJ1-2; no clear D. Germline V gene sequence: CDR1 GTSNPN, CDR2 SVGIG (reference sequence). V was shortened by 7 bases and J by 2 bases, with 11 bases between the two germline ends. The CDR3 has 12 residues.

This sequence joins TRBV5-1 and TRBJ1-1; D might be TRBD1 (6 bases). There are 15 residues in the CDR3. Germline CDR1 and CDR2: SGHRS and YFSETQ. V was cut by 4 bases and J by 5 bases, with 18 bases left in between. CDR3 bases: TGCGCCAGCAGCCTCCTTGGGGGGGGACAAACTGAAGCTTTCTTT. It translates to CASSLLGGGQTEAFF.

The rearrangement uses TRBV2 and TRBJ2-4, with D possibly being TRBD2 (5 bases). The germline V gene has CDR1 SNHLY and CDR2 FYNNEI. Trimming cost V 8 bases and J 0 bases, with 11 bases left between them. This CDR3 has 14 amino acids. The CDR3 loop reads CASLAGLAKNIQYF. In DNA, the CDR3 is TGTGCCAGCCTGGCGGGTTTAGCCAAAAACATTCAGTACTTC.

A remark on this clone: Other DNA variants within this sample encode the same CDR3. The chain couples TRBV7-6 to TRBJ2-3; no firm D call. The ends were cut back, 5 bases at V and 6 bases at J, with 9 bases in the middle. Germline loops: CDR1 SGHVS, CDR2 FNYEAQ. This CDR3 has 12 amino acids. Here the CDR3 reads CASSLYSDTQYF. DNA of the CDR3: TGTGCCAGCAGCCTATATTCGGATACGCAGTATTTT.

The rearrangement joins TRBV27 to TRBJ2-3, with D possibly being TRBD2 (6 bases). Germline CDR1 is MNHEY and CDR2 is SMNVEV (reference sequence). This CDR3 region has 14 residues. V dropped 6 bases and J dropped 7 bases, with 17 bases sitting between them. The CDR3 DNA is TGTGCCAGCAGGCCAACTAGCTTCGCGCATACGCAGTATTTT. Residues: CASRPTSFAHTQYF.